These 28 T cell receptor beta chains were all obtained from the same sample, sequenced in a study of cytomegalovirus exposure and HLA in healthy donors. PCR involved 60 Vbeta and 13 Jbeta primers. Only in-frame clones appear in the TCRdb table, and some are missing; sequencing was by immunoSEQ multiplex PCR. The table has approximately 44,000 clones, more than 65% seen once. Sequenced input: PBMCs. Receptors originate from a man over 45 in good health and CMV-seronegative.

V usage is TRBV9 and J usage is TRBJ2-1; 10 nucleotides align to TRBD2. Germline values: CDR1 SGDLS, CDR2 YYNGEE. This CDR3 region has 17 residues. V gave up 1 base and J gave up 9 bases; unmatched junction bases: 13. The CDR3 nucleotides are TGTGCCAGCAGCGTACGATCCAGCGGGAGGGCCGAGGGTGAGCAGTTCTTC. Its translation: CASSVRSSGRAEGEQFF.

This clone occurred once. The CDR3 DNA reads TGTGCCAGCAGCCCCGACAGGAGCCGGAGAAACACCATATATTTT. Its translation is CASSPDRSRRNTIYF. The rearrangement uses TRBV7-2 and TRBJ1-3; D is possibly TRBD1 (6 bases). This CDR3 is built from 15 residues. V was shortened by 5 bases and J by 5 bases, with 16 bases between the two germline ends. Germline V gene lookup returns CDR1 SGHTA and CDR2 FQGNSA.

The gene calls are TRBV7-9 and TRBJ2-4, with D perhaps TRBD2 (5 bases). Germline V gene sequence: CDR1 SEHNR, CDR2 FQNEAQ (reference sequence). V was cut by 5 bases and J by 7 bases, with 18 bases left in between. The CDR3 length is 15 residues. The CDR3 bases are TGTGCCAGCAGCCCCCCTCGGAGGATGGGGAACATTCAGTACTTC. Encoded protein: CASSPPRRMGNIQYF. Full variable domain (outside the CDR3, taken from reference TRBV7-9 and TRBJ2-4): DTGVSQNPRHKITKRGQNVTFRCDPISEHNRLYWYRQTLGQGPEFLTYFQNEAQLEKSRLLSDRFSAERPKGSFSTLEIQRTEQGDSAMYLCASSPPRRMGNIQYFGAGTRLSVL.

The chain uses TRBV14 and TRBJ2-5, with a tentative D call TRBD2 (7 bases). Trimming left V 5 bases short and J 4 bases short, with 14 bases between. The CDR3 length is 14 residues. Germline V gene sequence: CDR1 SGHDN, CDR2 FVKESK. CDR3 sequence reads: CASSMGRGRETQYF. CDR3 nucleotides: TGTGCCAGCAGCATGGGGAGGGGGAGAGAGACCCAGTACTTC. The full variable domain, its missing parts supplied by reference TRBV14 and TRBJ2-5, is EAGVTQFPSHSVIEKGQTVTLRCDPISGHDNLYWYRRVMGKEIKFLLHFVKESKQDESGMPNNRFLAERTGGTYSTLKVQPAELEDSGVYFCASSMGRGRETQYFGPGTRLLVL.

The genes are TRBV7-9 and TRBJ2-7; 9 bases map to TRBD1. The CDR3 is 15 residues long. V lost 5 bases, J lost 0 bases, and 5 bases stayed unmatched. The germline gives CDR1 SEHNR, CDR2 FQNEAQ (reference sequence). CDR3: CASSLGQGHSYEQYF. The CDR3 DNA sequence: TGTGCCAGCAGCCTCGGACAGGGGCACTCCTACGAGCAGTACTTC.

This chain connects TRBV12-5 to TRBJ1-1, with D hard to call. The CDR3 is made up of 14 amino acids. CDR1 is LGHNT and CDR2 is FRNRAP in the germline V gene. Trimming pared 1 base from V and 0 bases from J, leaving 6 bases between. CDR3 region: CASGLETMNTEAFF. The CDR3 DNA is TGTGCTAGTGGTTTGGAGACTATGAACACTGAAGCTTTCTTT.

The chain is built from TRBV4-3 and TRBJ2-7; D is uncertain. V was trimmed by 6 bases and J by 5 bases, leaving 11 bases between them. Germline V lookup: CDR1 LGHNA, CDR2 YSLEER. This CDR3 is built from 12 residues. The chain's CDR3 is CASRRGFHEQYF. The CDR3 DNA is TGCGCCAGCAGACGAGGATTCCACGAGCAGTACTTC.

This chain links TRBV9 with TRBJ1-5; possibly TRBD1 for D (6 bases). Trimming removed 0 bases at V and 9 bases at J, with 13 bases between. The CDR3 has 14 amino acids. Germline V gene data show CDR1 as SGDLS and CDR2 as YYNGEE. CDR3 loop: CASSVEGTRGPQHF. The CDR3 region has the DNA TGTGCCAGCAGCGTAGAGGGGACACGCGGGCCCCAGCATTTT.

About this clone itself: Additional DNA sequences in this sample encode the identical CDR3. The rearrangement links TRBV5-5 to TRBJ1-2; D is possibly TRBD1 (5 bases). The CDR3 contains 16 residues. Trimming left V 0 bases short and J 6 bases short, with 18 bases between. CDR1 is SGHKS and CDR2 is YYEKEE in the germline V gene (reference sequence). CDR3 amino acids: CASSLDHRINPHGYTF. CDR3 in DNA: TGTGCCAGCAGCTTGGATCACAGGATTAACCCCCATGGCTACACCTTC.

This rearrangement joins TRBV7-3 to TRBJ2-3; 12 bases align to TRBD2. This CDR3 is 16 amino acids long. From germline, CDR1 is SGHTA and CDR2 FQGTGA. Trimming removed 5 bases from V and 0 bases from J; junction bases left unmatched: 3. The CDR3 reads CASSEGTSGSTDTQYF. Written as DNA, the CDR3 is TGTGCCAGCAGCGAGGGGACTAGCGGGAGCACAGATACGCAGTATTTT.

The V and J genes are TRBV16 and TRBJ1-2; the D gene is possibly TRBD1 (5 bases). V lost 0 bases and J 6 bases, leaving 11 bases between the germline ends. The CDR3 is 14 amino acids. Germline CDR1 and CDR2: KGHSY and FQNENV. The CDR3 nucleotides are TGTGCCAGCAGCCAATCGAGGACAAATAATGGCTACACCTTC. It specifies CASSQSRTNNGYTF.

The J gene is TRBJ2-3, the V gene TRBV6-6, with 7 nucleotides matching TRBD2. CDR3 length equals 16 residues. V was pared by 6 bases and J by 1 base, with 10 bases of the junction left unmatched. Germline CDR1 reads MNHNY; CDR2 reads SVGAGI (reference sequence). DNA for the CDR3: TGTGCCAGCAGGTTGGCCGGGAGGCACCGCACAGATACGCAGTATTTT. As protein: CASRLAGRHRTDTQYF.

The CDR3 sequence: CASSQVRAGQGSETQYF. The CDR3 region has the DNA TGTGCCAGCAGCCAAGTTAGGGCGGGACAGGGCTCGGAGACCCAGTACTTC. The rearrangement uses TRBV4-2 and TRBJ2-5; 9 positions agree with TRBD1. The trim removed 1 base at V and 5 bases at J, leaving 11 bases unmatched. CDR1 is LGHNA and CDR2 is YNFKEQ in the germline V gene. CDR3 length: 17 residues.

This sequence joins TRBV10-3 and TRBJ2-7, with 10 bases fitting TRBD1. Looked up from germline, CDR1 is ENHRY and CDR2 is SYGVKD. V lost 6 bases to trimming and J lost 0 bases; unmatched junction nucleotides: 5. The CDR3 loop spans 15 amino acids. The CDR3 DNA reads as TGTGCCATCAGGGGGACAGGGGCCCTCTCCTACGAGCAGTACTTC. This codes for CAIRGTGALSYEQYF.

This clone was counted once. The rearrangement links TRBV27 to TRBJ1-2; D unresolved. Looked up from germline, CDR1 is MNHEY and CDR2 is SMNVEV (reference sequence). V lost 5 bases and J 1 base, leaving 11 bases between the germline ends. CDR3 size: 14 residues. CDR3 loop: CASSPSRVNYGYTF. The CDR3 DNA follows: TGTGCCAGCAGTCCCTCCCGTGTTAACTATGGCTACACCTTC.

J is TRBJ1-2 and V is TRBV5-5; 8 nucleotides align to TRBD1. This CDR3 has 14 amino acids. Germline-derived CDR1 and CDR2 are SGHKS and YYEKEE (reference sequence). V lost 0 bases and J lost 8; bases outside the gene matches: 6. The chain's CDR3 is CASSLAQGAGGYTF. CDR3 nucleotide sequence: TGTGCCAGCAGCTTGGCCCAGGGGGCGGGGGGCTACACCTTC.

The gene calls are TRBV4-3 and TRBJ1-5; a weak D match, TRBD1 (5 bases). Trimming shortened V by 3 bases and J by 4 bases, and 19 bases separated the two germline ends. The CDR3 extends over 17 amino acids. The V gene's germline CDR1 is LGHNA and CDR2 YSLEER. The CDR3 protein is CASSQFLGPGNNQPQHF. DNA of the CDR3: TGCGCCAGCAGCCAGTTCCTGGGGCCAGGGAATAATCAGCCCCAGCATTTT.

This clone was counted between two and nine times. The chain has TRBV27 and TRBJ1-3; D is perhaps TRBD1 (6 bases). CDR1 is MNHEY and CDR2 is SMNVEV in the germline V gene (reference sequence). V lost 6 bases and J 5 bases, leaving 11 bases between the germline ends. The CDR3 has 13 amino acids. CDR3 coding DNA: TGTGCCAGCAGGGCCGGGGACAGAAACACCATATATTTT. Amino acids: CASRAGDRNTIYF.

Regarding this clone: Other DNA sequences in this specimen translate into the identical CDR3. The CDR3 region is CASSSRGGQSRSPLHF. DNA of the CDR3: TGTGCCAGCAGCTCCAGGGGAGGGCAGAGCCGTTCACCCCTCCACTTT. The chain recombines TRBV5-4 with TRBJ1-6; possible D gene TRBD1, 6 bases. The CDR3 sequence is 16 residues long. Trimming left V 3 bases short and J 9 bases short, with 19 bases between. The V gene's germline CDR1 is SGHNT and CDR2 YYREEE (reference sequence).

This clone appeared a single time. The gene calls are TRBV5-1 and TRBJ2-1; TRBD1 agrees at 7 bases. CDR1 is SGHRS and CDR2 is YFSETQ in the germline V gene. The CDR3 runs to 15 residues. Germline trimming cut 0 bases from V and 8 bases from J; bases unmatched to any gene: 8. CDR3 DNA: TGCGCCAGCAGCTTGGGGGGACAGTCTTCGGATGAGCAGTTCTTC. Translating gives CASSLGGQSSDEQFF. Together with reference TRBV5-1 and TRBJ2-1, the CDR3 gives the full variable domain: KAGVTQTPRYLIKTRGQQVTLSCSPISGHRSVSWYQQTPGQGLQFLFEYFSETQRNKGNFPGRFSGRQFSNSRSEMNVSTLELGDSALYLCASSLGGQSSDEQFFGPGTRLTVL.

About this clone: Germline and junction disagree at one end, which may indicate a read error. Other DNA variants within this sample encode the same CDR3. The chain is built from TRBV28 and TRBJ2-6, with D possibly TRBD2 on 7 matching bases. The CDR3 is made up of 17 amino acids. The germline V gene encodes CDR1 MDHEN and CDR2 SYDVKM. CDR3 region: CASSFAGAATGANVLTF. The CDR3 DNA sequence: TGTGCCAGCAGTTTTGCGGGGGCAGCCACTGGAGCCAACGTCCTGACTTTC.

The gene calls are TRBV2 and TRBJ1-1; D unclear. CDR1 SNHLY and CDR2 FYNNEI come from the germline V gene. V lost 10 bases to trimming and J lost 4 bases, with 16 bases between them. The CDR3 length is 13 residues. The CDR3 nucleotides read TGTGCCACAGAGACGGAAAGAGGCACTGAAGCTTTCTTT. Protein sequence: CATETERGTEAFF.

The genes are TRBV5-1 and TRBJ2-5; the match to TRBD1 covers 12 bases. CDR1 and CDR2 from the germline V gene are SGHRS and YFSETQ. V was clipped by 4 bases and J by 9 bases; unmatched bases: 13. The CDR3 loop spans 16 amino acids. CDR3 residues: CASSRGRDRGQEAQYF. The DNA for the CDR3 is TGCGCCAGCAGCCGGGGGCGGGACAGGGGGCAGGAGGCCCAGTACTTC.

The CDR3 sequence: CASSWPGADTQYF. The CDR3 DNA reads TGTGCCAGCAGCTGGCCGGGGGCAGATACGCAGTATTTT. The genes are TRBV7-9 and TRBJ2-3; tentatively, D is TRBD2 (6 bases). This CDR3 spans 13 amino acids. CDR1 SEHNR and CDR2 FQNEAQ come from the germline V gene (reference sequence). Trimming stripped 4 bases from V and 4 bases from J, with 9 bases between.

The chain is built from TRBV5-6 and TRBJ1-1; D is perhaps TRBD1 (6 bases). The V gene lost 0 bases and the J gene lost 8 bases, with 17 bases spanning the gap. Germline V gene sequence: CDR1 SGHDT, CDR2 YYEEEE. The CDR3 is 15 amino acids. CDR3 loop: CASSLVLSGRGEAFF. CDR3 bases: TGTGCCAGCAGCTTGGTACTCTCAGGGAGGGGGGAAGCTTTCTTT.

The chain recombines TRBV2 with TRBJ2-3; the match to TRBD1 covers 8 bases. The CDR3 has 13 amino acids. Germline V gene data show CDR1 as SNHLY and CDR2 as FYNNEI. V lost 5 bases and J lost 6; bases outside the gene matches: 4. The DNA of the CDR3 is TGTGCCAGCAGTTTGGACAGGGCGGATACGCAGTATTTT. Translation gives CASSLDRADTQYF.

The chain uses TRBV5-1 and TRBJ1-2; no reliable D call. CDR3 length: 15 amino acids. Germline loops: CDR1 SGHRS, CDR2 YFSETQ. Trimming removed 7 bases from V and 0 bases from J, with 16 bases in between. CDR3 DNA sequence: TGCGCCAGCGGTCCGACCATCGGGGCTAACTATGGCTACACCTTC. Amino acid sequence: CASGPTIGANYGYTF. The full variable domain, in which reference TRBV5-1 and TRBJ1-2 provide the parts outside the CDR3, is KAGVTQTPRYLIKTRGQQVTLSCSPISGHRSVSWYQQTPGQGLQFLFEYFSETQRNKGNFPGRFSGRQFSNSRSEMNVSTLELGDSALYLCASGPTIGANYGYTFGSGTRLTVV.

The chain links TRBV14 to TRBJ2-3; 7 bases line up with TRBD1. V lost 0 bases, J lost 5 bases, and 8 bases stayed unmatched. The CDR3 totals 16 residues. Per germline, CDR1 SGHDN and CDR2 FVKESK. CDR3 region: CASSQDLTGKRDTQYF. The CDR3 DNA reads as TGTGCCAGCAGCCAAGACCTGACAGGGAAGAGAGATACGCAGTATTTT.